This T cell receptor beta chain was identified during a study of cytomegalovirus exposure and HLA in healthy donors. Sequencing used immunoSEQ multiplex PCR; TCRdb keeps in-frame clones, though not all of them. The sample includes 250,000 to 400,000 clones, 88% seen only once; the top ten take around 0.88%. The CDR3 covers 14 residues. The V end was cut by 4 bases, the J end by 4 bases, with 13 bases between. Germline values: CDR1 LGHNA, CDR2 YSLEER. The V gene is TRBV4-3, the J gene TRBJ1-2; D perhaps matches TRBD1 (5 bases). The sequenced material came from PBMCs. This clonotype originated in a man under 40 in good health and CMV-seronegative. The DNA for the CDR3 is TGCGCCAGCAGCCCCCTCTCCAGGGCCTATGGCTACACCTTC. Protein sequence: CASSPLSRAYGYTF.